Each of the 29 T cell receptor beta chains below was sequenced from the same sample in a study of blood T cell repertoires in COVID-19. The assay was immunoSEQ multiplex PCR, and TCRdb's table has in-frame clones only and misses some. Of 150,000 to 200,000 clones in the sample, 87% were seen once. The specimen sequenced was peripheral blood. Every receptor here comes from a woman aged 45-65 years with acute or convalescent COVID-19.

The chain is built from TRBV30 and TRBJ2-5; D may be TRBD2 (6 bases). This CDR3 spans 14 amino acids. The V end lost 3 bases, the J end lost 5 bases, and 16 bases lay between the germline ends. Germline V CDR1 and CDR2: GTSNPN, SVGIG (reference sequence). CDR3 residues: CAWRPLGGWETQYF. DNA of the CDR3: TGTGCCTGGAGGCCCTTGGGGGGTTGGGAGACCCAGTACTTC.

The chain has TRBV9 and TRBJ2-5, with D perhaps TRBD1 (6 bases). Between the trimmed V and J ends, which lost 4 bases and 4 bases, there was a span of 17 bases. Germline V gives CDR1 SGDLS, CDR2 YYNGEE. This CDR3 region has 15 residues. CDR3 DNA: TGTGCCAGCAGCAGAATATCACAGGGCTCAGAGACCCAGTACTTC. Amino acid sequence: CASSRISQGSETQYF.

This clone was observed a handful of times. The rearrangement uses TRBV2 and TRBJ1-2; a weak D match, TRBD1 (5 bases). Germline CDR1 is SNHLY and CDR2 is FYNNEI. The CDR3 is made up of 13 amino acids. With 4 bases removed from V and 3 bases from J, the gap between germline ends came to 9 bases. The CDR3, as DNA: TGTGCCAGCAGTGTTCGGGGGGACTATGGCTACACCTTC. Amino acids: CASSVRGDYGYTF.

V gene TRBV11-3 combines with J gene TRBJ2-1, with D possibly being TRBD2 (5 bases). The CDR3 sequence is 13 residues long. The V end lost 1 base, the J end lost 7 bases, and 8 bases lay between the germline ends. CDR1 SGHNT and CDR2 YENEEA come from the germline V gene. CDR3 residues: CASSLVGENEQFF. The DNA for the CDR3 is TGTGCCAGCAGCTTAGTTGGGGAGAATGAGCAGTTCTTC.

This sequence joins TRBV25-1 and TRBJ2-3, with 8 bases identical to TRBD1. J gave up 3 bases and V 6 bases, and 5 bases lay outside the gene matches. The CDR3 has 14 residues. Germline V gene data show CDR1 as MGHDK and CDR2 as SYGVNS. The CDR3 reads CASRDDRGTDTQYF. The DNA for the CDR3 is TGTGCCAGCAGAGATGACAGGGGAACAGATACGCAGTATTTT. Full variable domain (remainder filled in from reference TRBV25-1 and TRBJ2-3): EADIYQTPRYLVIGTGKKITLECSQTMGHDKMYWYQQDPGMELHLIHYSYGVNSTEKGDLSSESTVSRIRTEHFPLTLESARPSHTSQYLCASRDDRGTDTQYFGPGTRLTVL.

The V and J genes are TRBV30 and TRBJ2-1, with no clear D. The germline V gene has CDR1 GTSNPN and CDR2 SVGIG (reference sequence). The length of the CDR3 is 13 residues. The V end was cut by 2 bases, the J end by 6 bases, with 11 bases between. As DNA, the CDR3 is TGTGCCTGGAGTCGTGACTTTACCAATGAGCAGTTCTTC. Residues: CAWSRDFTNEQFF.

This chain uses TRBV5-1 with TRBJ2-1; 10 bases match TRBD2. Germline assignment: CDR1 SGHRS and CDR2 YFSETQ. CDR3 size: 18 residues. V trimming: 0 bases; J trimming: 1 base; junction bases outside the gene matches: 7. The CDR3 DNA follows: TGCGCCAGCAGCTTGGGACCTAGCGGGGGTTTGTCCTACAATGAGCAGTTCTTC. Its translation is CASSLGPSGGLSYNEQFF. Full variable domain (outside the CDR3, taken from reference TRBV5-1 and TRBJ2-1): KAGVTQTPRYLIKTRGQQVTLSCSPISGHRSVSWYQQTPGQGLQFLFEYFSETQRNKGNFPGRFSGRQFSNSRSEMNVSTLELGDSALYLCASSLGPSGGLSYNEQFFGPGTRLTVL.

The chain employs TRBV13 and TRBJ1-2; D ambiguous. This CDR3 has 14 residues. Germline V CDR1 and CDR2: PRHDT, FYEKMQ (reference sequence). V gave up 5 bases and J gave up 5 bases, with 15 bases separating them. CDR3: CASSPKTGYYGYTF. CDR3 nucleotides: TGTGCCAGCAGCCCGAAGACTGGTTATTATGGCTACACCTTC.

The CDR3 sequence: CASSSEAVYNEKLFF. CDR3 bases: TGCGCCAGCAGCTCGGAGGCTGTATATAATGAAAAACTGTTTTTT. V usage is TRBV5-1 and J usage is TRBJ1-4; D ambiguous. The germline V gene has CDR1 SGHRS and CDR2 YFSETQ. CDR3 size: 15 residues. V gave up 3 bases and J gave up 4 bases, with 13 bases separating them.

This clone showed up just once. V usage is TRBV6-1 and J usage is TRBJ1-6; TRBD1 matches at 11 bases. V trimming: 3 bases; J trimming: 13 bases; junction bases outside the gene matches: 5. This CDR3 is built from 14 residues. CDR1 MNHNS and CDR2 SASEGT come from the germline V gene. The CDR3: CASSEGTGGYPLHF. The CDR3 DNA reads as TGTGCCAGCAGTGAGGGGACAGGGGGTTATCCCCTCCACTTT.

The CDR3: CASRRQGATNEKLFF. The CDR3, as DNA: TGTGCCAGCAGGAGACAGGGTGCAACTAATGAAAAACTGTTTTTT. The chain couples TRBV5-8 to TRBJ1-4, with 7 nucleotides matching TRBD1. Germline CDR1 reads SGHTS; CDR2 reads YDEGEE. The CDR3 covers 15 residues. Losses at the gene ends were 5 bases for V and 0 bases for J; bases not matched to a gene: 4. Complete variable domain (other parts from reference TRBV5-8 and TRBJ1-4): EAGVTQSPTHLIKTRGQQATLRCSPISGHTSVYWYQQALGLGLQFLLWYDEGEERNRGNFPPRFSGRQFPNYSSELNVNALELEDSALYLCASRRQGATNEKLFFGSGTQLSVL.

The rearrangement joins TRBV5-4 to TRBJ2-7; maybe TRBD2 (6 bases). Germline V gives CDR1 SGHNT, CDR2 YYREEE (reference sequence). The CDR3 loop spans 14 amino acids. Trimming took off 1 base at V and 6 bases at J, with 14 bases between the two ends. CDR3 DNA sequence: TGTGCCAGCAGCTTGTATGCGGGGTGGGTCGAGCAGTACTTC. Protein: CASSLYAGWVEQYF.

J is TRBJ1-1 and V is TRBV6-6, with no clear D. With 1 base removed from V and 2 bases from J, the gap between germline ends came to 8 bases. Germline lookup yields CDR1 MNHNY and CDR2 SVGAGI (reference sequence). CDR3 size: 14 residues. CDR3 in DNA: TGTGCCAGCAGTTACTTAAGACAAAACACTGAAGCTTTCTTT. Translated: CASSYLRQNTEAFF.

This chain uses TRBV18 with TRBJ1-1; unclear D gene. Germline V gene lookup returns CDR1 KGHSH and CDR2 LQKENI. The CDR3 extends over 17 amino acids. Deletions cut 2 bases from V and 8 bases from J, with 24 bases between. The CDR3 region is CASSPSPGLGIGSEAFF. The CDR3 region has the DNA TGTGCCAGCTCACCAAGCCCGGGGTTAGGTATCGGATCGGAAGCTTTCTTT.

V gene TRBV4-3 combines with J gene TRBJ1-1; the D gene is possibly TRBD1 (5 bases). Between the trimmed V and J ends, which lost 6 bases and 4 bases, there was a span of 15 bases. This CDR3 has 14 residues. CDR1 and CDR2 (germline): LGHNA, YSLEER. The CDR3 is CASSTLARGTEAFF. The CDR3 region has the DNA TGCGCCAGCAGTACACTAGCTAGGGGCACTGAAGCTTTCTTT.

The chain is built from TRBV27 and TRBJ1-4; maybe TRBD1 (6 bases). V dropped 3 bases and J dropped 7 bases, with 12 bases sitting between them. The CDR3 length is 14 residues. Germline V gives CDR1 MNHEY, CDR2 SMNVEV (reference sequence). CDR3 residues: CASSFFRGGEKLFF. The CDR3 nucleotides are TGTGCCAGCAGTTTCTTCAGGGGCGGTGAAAAACTGTTTTTT.

This chain connects TRBV12-5 to TRBJ1-4; 7 bases align to TRBD1. Germline V gene sequence: CDR1 LGHNT, CDR2 FRNRAP. V was pared by 1 base and J by 4 bases, with 0 bases of the junction left unmatched. The CDR3 has 14 residues. CDR3 DNA: TGTGCTAGTGGTTTGGGGACAGGTAATGAAAAACTGTTTTTT. This encodes CASGLGTGNEKLFF.

The chain is built from TRBV7-2 and TRBJ2-3; D may be TRBD1 (5 bases). This CDR3 has 15 residues. V lost 10 bases and J lost 0, with 17 bases in between. CDR1 is SGHTA and CDR2 is FQGNSA in the germline V gene. The CDR3 coding sequence is TGTGCCATCACCCCCTGGGGCACAAGCACAGATACGCAGTATTTT. Translation: CAITPWGTSTDTQYF.

This clone was seen once. The genes are TRBV2 and TRBJ2-5; TRBD2 matches 14 bases. V lost 5 bases and J lost 7; bases outside the gene matches: 6. The CDR3 spans 15 residues. Germline V gene data show CDR1 as SNHLY and CDR2 as FYNNEI. The CDR3 DNA sequence: TGTGCCAGCAGTACCGGGACTAGCGGGGGAGGGACCCAGTACTTC. It is translated as CASSTGTSGGGTQYF.

The chain employs TRBV4-2 and TRBJ1-2; 8 positions match TRBD1. CDR3 length: 15 residues. V gave up 3 bases and J gave up 3 bases; unmatched junction bases: 6. In germline, CDR1 is LGHNA, CDR2 YNFKEQ. The chain's CDR3 is CASSHGQGGDYGYTF. CDR3 nucleotide sequence: TGTGCCAGCAGCCATGGACAGGGTGGGGACTATGGCTACACCTTC.

V is TRBV19 and J is TRBJ2-3; D unresolved. In germline, CDR1 is LNHDA, CDR2 SQIVND (reference sequence). Between the trimmed V and J ends, which lost 1 base and 0 bases, there was a span of 11 bases. This CDR3 comprises 16 residues. CDR3 in DNA: TGTGCCAGTAGTATAGGTGGCCCCTCTAGCACAGATACGCAGTATTTT. Protein: CASSIGGPSSTDTQYF.

This chain connects TRBV7-8 to TRBJ1-1, with D maybe TRBD1 (6 bases). CDR3 length equals 15 residues. V lost 5 bases to trimming and J lost 7 bases, with 20 bases between them. Germline CDR1 SGHVS, CDR2 FQNEAQ. CDR3 sequence reads: CASSRGQSRLFEAFF. The CDR3 DNA is TGTGCCAGCAGCCGCGGACAGAGTCGGCTTTTTGAAGCTTTCTTT.

This clone is a singleton in its sample. This sequence joins TRBV2 and TRBJ2-3; 9 nucleotides align to TRBD2. The CDR3 totals 15 residues. Trimming at V came to 3 bases and at J to 5 bases, leaving 6 bases not matched to a gene. Germline-derived CDR1 and CDR2 are SNHLY and FYNNEI. The DNA for the CDR3 is TGTGCCAGCAGTGACGGCGGGGGGGCAAAAGATACGCAGTATTTT. The encoded protein is CASSDGGGAKDTQYF.

The J gene is TRBJ2-5, the V gene TRBV7-3; D is uncertain. Germline V gene sequence: CDR1 SGHTA, CDR2 FQGTGA. CDR3 length: 13 amino acids. The ends were cut back, 5 bases at V and 5 bases at J, with 12 bases in the middle. The CDR3 loop is CASSPGPVETQYF. As DNA, the CDR3 is TGTGCCAGCAGCCCTGGGCCCGTGGAGACCCAGTACTTC.

The J gene is TRBJ2-7, the V gene TRBV5-4, with D perhaps TRBD1 (6 bases). This CDR3 region has 15 residues. Trimming removed 0 bases from V and 2 bases from J, with 12 bases in between. In germline, CDR1 is SGHNT, CDR2 YYREEE (reference sequence). The CDR3 spells CASSLGQGFTYEQYF. As DNA, the CDR3 is TGTGCCAGCAGCTTGGGGCAGGGGTTTACCTACGAGCAGTACTTC.

In the case of this clone: Since no conserved phenylalanine or tryptophan closes the CDR3, a read error is the likely cause. The DNA is left out, because the CDR3 cannot be placed on it with certainty; the CDR3 is given as TCRdb lists it. V gene TRBV12-5 combines with J gene TRBJ2-7; the table's D call, TRBD1, has no DNA check behind it. Germline CDR1 reads LGHNT; CDR2 reads FRNRAP. The CDR3 totals 12 residues, both ends included. This CDR3 is CASGLGLNRDKL.

In regard to this clone: Compared with germline, one end of the junction differs, possibly owing to a read error. The rearrangement links TRBV7-2 to TRBJ2-5; 9 bases are a match to TRBD1. The CDR3 spans 14 residues. Germline CDR1 and CDR2: SGHTA and FQGNSA. The CDR3, as DNA: TGTGCCAGCACCTTAACAGGGGGCAGGGAGACCCAGTACTTC. Its protein product is CASTLTGGRETQYF.

The chain joins TRBV24-1 to TRBJ1-2; 9 nucleotides align to TRBD1. Trimming cost V 4 bases and J 5 bases; bases outside gene matches: 10. The CDR3 length is 16 residues. Germline V CDR1 and CDR2: KGHDR, SFDVKD. As DNA, the CDR3 is TGTGCCACCAGTGACCATCGGGACAGGGAGGGGTATGGCTACACCTTC. Residues: CATSDHRDREGYGYTF.

The V and J genes are TRBV7-2 and TRBJ2-7; tentative D call: TRBD2 (5 bases). This CDR3 has 13 residues. The germline V gene encodes CDR1 SGHTA and CDR2 FQGNSA. The V gene lost 4 bases and the J gene lost 7 bases, with 14 bases spanning the gap. The CDR3 nucleotides are TGTGCCAGCAGCTCCGGCGGCAGGAGGGAGCAGTACTTC. Amino acids: CASSSGGRREQYF.